What follows describes a single T cell receptor beta chain. Germline assignment: CDR1 SGDLS and CDR2 YYNGEE. V shed 6 bases, J shed 3 bases, and the junction held 8 bases outside the gene matches. The CDR3 runs to 15 residues. The data are from a study of T cells in Graves' hyperthyroidism and ophthalmopathy. There were TCR beta CDR3 regions amplified from RNA transcripts. HTBI primers drove first-round RT-PCR of the TCR CDR3. TCRdb processed the multiplex PCR reads anew with MiXCR; each CDR3 protein has one entry. Of about 290,000 distinct CDR3 sequences in the sample, approximately 14% were seen once.

The chain employs TRBV9 and TRBJ2-3; 9 bases are a match to TRBD1. Sequenced input: blood. This receptor was taken from a woman between 35 and 50 years old with Graves' hyperthyroidism. The CDR3, as DNA: TGTGCCAGCAATAAACAGGGGGCTGGAACAGATACGCAGTATTTT. Translation: CASNKQGAGTDTQYF.